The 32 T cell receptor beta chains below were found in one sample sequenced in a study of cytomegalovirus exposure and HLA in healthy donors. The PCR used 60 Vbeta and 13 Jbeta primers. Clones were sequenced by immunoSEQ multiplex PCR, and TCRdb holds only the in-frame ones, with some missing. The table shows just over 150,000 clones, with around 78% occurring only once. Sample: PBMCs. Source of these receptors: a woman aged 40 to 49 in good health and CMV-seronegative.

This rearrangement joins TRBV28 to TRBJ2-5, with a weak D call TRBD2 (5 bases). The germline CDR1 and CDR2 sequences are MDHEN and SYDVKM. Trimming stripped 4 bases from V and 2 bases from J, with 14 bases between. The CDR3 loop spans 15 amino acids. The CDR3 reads CASSSAGMIQETQYF. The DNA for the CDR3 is TGTGCCAGCAGTTCGGCCGGGATGATACAAGAGACCCAGTACTTC.

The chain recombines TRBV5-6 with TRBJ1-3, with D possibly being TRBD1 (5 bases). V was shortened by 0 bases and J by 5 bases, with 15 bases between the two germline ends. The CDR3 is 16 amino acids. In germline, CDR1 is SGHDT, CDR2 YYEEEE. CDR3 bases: TGTGCCAGCAGCTTGGTTGGGGCTACCGCGAGAAACACCATATATTTT. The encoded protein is CASSLVGATARNTIYF.

The CDR3 reads CASSLQGPDTQYF. The DNA for the CDR3 is TGTGCCAGCAGTCTTCAGGGCCCAGATACGCAGTATTTT. J is TRBJ2-3 and V is TRBV9; TRBD1 might be the D (5 bases). Trimming left V 5 bases short and J 4 bases short, with 11 bases between. The germline V gene encodes CDR1 SGDLS and CDR2 YYNGEE. This CDR3 has 13 amino acids. The variable domain in full, with the rest retrieved from reference TRBV9 and TRBJ2-3, is DSGVTQTPKHLITATGQRVTLRCSPRSGDLSVYWYQQSLDQGLQFLIQYYNGEERAKGNILERFSAQQFPDLHSELNLSSLELGDSALYFCASSLQGPDTQYFGPGTRLTVL.

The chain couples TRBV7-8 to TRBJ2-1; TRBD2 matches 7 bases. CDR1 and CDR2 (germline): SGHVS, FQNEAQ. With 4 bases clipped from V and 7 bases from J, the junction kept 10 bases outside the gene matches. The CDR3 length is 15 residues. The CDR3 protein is CASSSWGGGKNEQFF. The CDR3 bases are TGTGCCAGCAGCTCATGGGGGGGAGGCAAAAATGAGCAGTTCTTC.

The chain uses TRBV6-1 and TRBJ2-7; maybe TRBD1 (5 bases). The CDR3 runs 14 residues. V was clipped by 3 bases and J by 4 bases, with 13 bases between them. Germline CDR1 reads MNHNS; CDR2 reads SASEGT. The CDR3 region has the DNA TGTGCCAGCAGTGATGTTACAGGTGAGTACGAGCAGTACTTC. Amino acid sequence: CASSDVTGEYEQYF.

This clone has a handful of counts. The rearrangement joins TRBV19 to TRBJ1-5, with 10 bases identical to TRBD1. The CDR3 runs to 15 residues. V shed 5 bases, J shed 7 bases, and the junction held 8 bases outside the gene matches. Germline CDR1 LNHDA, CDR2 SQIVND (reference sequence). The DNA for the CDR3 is TGTGCCAGTAGTTTTGGGACAGGGGTTAAGCAGCCCCAGCATTTT. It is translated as CASSFGTGVKQPQHF.

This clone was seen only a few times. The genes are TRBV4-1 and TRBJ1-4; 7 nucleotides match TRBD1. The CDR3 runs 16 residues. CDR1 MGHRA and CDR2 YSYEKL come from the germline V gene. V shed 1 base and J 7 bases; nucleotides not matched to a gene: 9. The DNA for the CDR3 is TGCGCCAGCAGCCAAGTCTTAGGACAGGATGGTGAAAAACTGTTTTTT. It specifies CASSQVLGQDGEKLFF.

The CDR3 reads CASIFQENQPQHF. In nucleotides, the CDR3 is TGTGCCAGCATTTTTCAGGAAAATCAGCCCCAGCATTTT. The chain uses TRBV2 and TRBJ1-5; no definite D call. This CDR3 comprises 13 residues. CDR1 and CDR2 from the germline V gene are SNHLY and FYNNEI. V was cut by 7 bases and J by 4 bases, with 11 bases left in between.

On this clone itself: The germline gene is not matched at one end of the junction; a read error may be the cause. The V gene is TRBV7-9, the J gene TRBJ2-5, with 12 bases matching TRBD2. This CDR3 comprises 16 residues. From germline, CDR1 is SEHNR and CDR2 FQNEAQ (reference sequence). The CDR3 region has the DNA TGTTCCAGCAGCCCCAGACTAGCGGGGGTCTACGAGACCCAGTACTTC. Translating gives CSSSPRLAGVYETQYF. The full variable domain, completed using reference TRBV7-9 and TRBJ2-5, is DTGVSQNPRHKITKRGQNVTFRCDPISEHNRLYWYRQTLGQGPEFLTYFQNEAQLEKSRLLSDRFSAERPKGSFSTLEIQRTEQGDSAMYLCSSSPRLAGVYETQYFGPGTRLLVL.

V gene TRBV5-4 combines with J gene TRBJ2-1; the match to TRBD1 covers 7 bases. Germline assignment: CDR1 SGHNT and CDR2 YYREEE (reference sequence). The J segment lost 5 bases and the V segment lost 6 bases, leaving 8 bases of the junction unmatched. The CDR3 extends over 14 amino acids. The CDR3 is CASTPTGNDNEQFF. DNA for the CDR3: TGTGCCAGCACCCCGACAGGGAACGACAATGAGCAGTTCTTC.

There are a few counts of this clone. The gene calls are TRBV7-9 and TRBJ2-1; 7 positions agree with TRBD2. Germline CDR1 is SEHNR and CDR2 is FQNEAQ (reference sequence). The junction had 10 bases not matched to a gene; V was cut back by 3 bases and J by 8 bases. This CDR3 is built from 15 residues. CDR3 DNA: TGTGCCAGCAGCTTCCTTGGCGGGGGTAACGATGAGCAGTTCTTC. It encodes CASSFLGGGNDEQFF.

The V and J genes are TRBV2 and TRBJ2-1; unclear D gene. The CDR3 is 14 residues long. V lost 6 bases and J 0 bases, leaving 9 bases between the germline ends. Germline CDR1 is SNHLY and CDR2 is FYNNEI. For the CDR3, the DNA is TGTGCCAGCAGGGGTCACTACTCCTACAATGAGCAGTTCTTC. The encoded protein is CASRGHYSYNEQFF.

The CDR3 protein is CASSLARGNTGELFF. CDR3 bases: TGCGCCAGCAGCTTGGCCAGGGGAAACACCGGGGAGCTGTTTTTT. The chain joins TRBV5-1 to TRBJ2-2, with a weak D call TRBD1 (6 bases). Germline loops: CDR1 SGHRS, CDR2 YFSETQ. Trimming removed 0 bases from V and 2 bases from J, with 8 bases in between. The CDR3 loop spans 15 amino acids.

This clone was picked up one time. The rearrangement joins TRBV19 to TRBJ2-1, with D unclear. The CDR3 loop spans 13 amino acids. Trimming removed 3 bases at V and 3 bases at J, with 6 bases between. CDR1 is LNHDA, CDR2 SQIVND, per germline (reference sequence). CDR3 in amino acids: CASSINGYNEQFF. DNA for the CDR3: TGTGCCAGTAGTATCAACGGCTACAATGAGCAGTTCTTC.

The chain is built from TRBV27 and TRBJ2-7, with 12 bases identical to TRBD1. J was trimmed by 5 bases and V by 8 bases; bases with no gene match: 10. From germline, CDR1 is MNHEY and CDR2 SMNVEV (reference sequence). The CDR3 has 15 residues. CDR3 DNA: TGTGCCAGCGGGGACAGGGGGCCCCTTTCCCACGAGCAGTACTTC. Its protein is CASGDRGPLSHEQYF.

CDR3 nucleotides: TGTGCCAGCAGTTTAGTCCGAGGTCAGCCCCAGCATTTT. As protein: CASSLVRGQPQHF. The chain links TRBV28 to TRBJ1-5; D gene uncertain. The CDR3 loop spans 13 amino acids. V shed 2 bases and J shed 6 bases, with 8 bases lying between them. The germline CDR1 and CDR2 sequences are MDHEN and SYDVKM.

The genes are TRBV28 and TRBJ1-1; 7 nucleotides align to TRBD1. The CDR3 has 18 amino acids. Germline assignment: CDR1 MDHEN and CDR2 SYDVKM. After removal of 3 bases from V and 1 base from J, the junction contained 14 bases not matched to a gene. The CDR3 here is CASSFLGIPRDRNTEAFF. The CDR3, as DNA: TGTGCCAGCAGTTTTTTGGGTATCCCCAGGGACAGGAACACTGAAGCTTTCTTT.

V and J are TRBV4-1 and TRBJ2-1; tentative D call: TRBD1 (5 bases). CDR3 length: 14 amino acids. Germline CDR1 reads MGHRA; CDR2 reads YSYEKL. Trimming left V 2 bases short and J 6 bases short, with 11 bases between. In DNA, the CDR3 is TGCGCCAGCAGCCAACAGGGTGTATTCAATGAGCAGTTCTTC. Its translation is CASSQQGVFNEQFF.

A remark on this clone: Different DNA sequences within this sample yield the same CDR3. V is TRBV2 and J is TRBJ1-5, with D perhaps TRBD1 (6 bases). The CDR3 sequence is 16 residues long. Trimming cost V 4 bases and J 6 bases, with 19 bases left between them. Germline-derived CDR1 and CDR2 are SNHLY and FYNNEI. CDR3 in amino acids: CASSVNAGTPFQPQHF. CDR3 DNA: TGTGCCAGCAGTGTTAATGCCGGGACACCCTTTCAGCCCCAGCATTTT.

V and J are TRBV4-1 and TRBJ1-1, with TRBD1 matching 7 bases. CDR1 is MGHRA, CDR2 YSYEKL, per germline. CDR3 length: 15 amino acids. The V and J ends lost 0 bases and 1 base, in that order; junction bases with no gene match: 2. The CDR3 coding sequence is TGCGCCAGCAGCCAAGAAGGGGGCGCGAACACTGAAGCTTTCTTT. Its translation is CASSQEGGANTEAFF.

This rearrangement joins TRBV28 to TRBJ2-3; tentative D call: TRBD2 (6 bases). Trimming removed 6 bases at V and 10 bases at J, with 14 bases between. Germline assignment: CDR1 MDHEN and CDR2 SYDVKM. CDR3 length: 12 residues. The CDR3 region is CASSTGTYPQYF. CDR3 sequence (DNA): TGTGCCAGCAGCACCGGGACTTATCCGCAGTATTTT.

In DNA, the CDR3 is TGCGCCAGCAGCCAAAACAGACAGATAGAAGCTTTCTTT. This codes for CASSQNRQIEAFF. The chain uses TRBV4-1 and TRBJ1-1, with a possible D match to TRBD1 (5 bases). Between the trimmed V and J ends, which lost 2 bases and 8 bases, there was a span of 12 bases. The CDR3 extends over 13 amino acids. CDR1 MGHRA and CDR2 YSYEKL come from the germline V gene.

CDR3 residues: CALKRTDLTYEQYF. The CDR3 region has the DNA TGTGCCCTCAAGAGGACAGACCTAACCTACGAGCAGTACTTC. The gene calls are TRBV6-1 and TRBJ2-7; D possibly corresponds to TRBD1 (6 bases). Germline-derived CDR1 and CDR2 are MNHNS and SASEGT. This CDR3 comprises 14 residues. V lost 11 bases, J lost 2 bases, and 19 bases lay in between.

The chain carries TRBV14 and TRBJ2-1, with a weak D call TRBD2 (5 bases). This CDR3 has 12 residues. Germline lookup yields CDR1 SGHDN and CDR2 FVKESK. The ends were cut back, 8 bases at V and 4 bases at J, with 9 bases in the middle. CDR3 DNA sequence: TGTGCCAGCTCGGGGTTTTACAATGAGCAGTTCTTC. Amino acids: CASSGFYNEQFF.

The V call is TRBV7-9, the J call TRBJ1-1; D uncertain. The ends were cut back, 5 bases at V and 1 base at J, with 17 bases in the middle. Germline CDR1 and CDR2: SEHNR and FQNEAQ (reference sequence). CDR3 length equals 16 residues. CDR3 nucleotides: TGTGCCAGCAGCGTACGTGTCGAGGGAGCGAACACTGAAGCTTTCTTT. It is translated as CASSVRVEGANTEAFF. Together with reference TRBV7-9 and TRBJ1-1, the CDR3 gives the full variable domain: DTGVSQNPRHKITKRGQNVTFRCDPISEHNRLYWYRQTLGQGPEFLTYFQNEAQLEKSRLLSDRFSAERPKGSFSTLEIQRTEQGDSAMYLCASSVRVEGANTEAFFGQGTRLTVV.

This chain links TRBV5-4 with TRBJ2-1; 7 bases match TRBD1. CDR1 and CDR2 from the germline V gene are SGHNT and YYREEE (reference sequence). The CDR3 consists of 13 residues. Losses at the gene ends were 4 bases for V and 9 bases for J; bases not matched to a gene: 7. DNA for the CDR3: TGTGCCAGCAGCAGAGAGGACAGGTCTGAGCAGTTCTTC. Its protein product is CASSREDRSEQFF.

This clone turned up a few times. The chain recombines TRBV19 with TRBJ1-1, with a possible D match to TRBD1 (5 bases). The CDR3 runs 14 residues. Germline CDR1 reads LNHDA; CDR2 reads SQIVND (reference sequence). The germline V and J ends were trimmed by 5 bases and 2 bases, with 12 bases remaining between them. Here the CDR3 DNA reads TGTGCCAGTAGTCCCGACAGAAGAAACACTGAAGCTTTCTTT. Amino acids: CASSPDRRNTEAFF.

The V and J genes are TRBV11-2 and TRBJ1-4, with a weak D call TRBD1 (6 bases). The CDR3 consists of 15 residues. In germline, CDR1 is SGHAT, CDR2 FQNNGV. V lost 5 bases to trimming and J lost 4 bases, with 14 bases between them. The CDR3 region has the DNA TGTGCCAGCAGCGCCGCCAGGGGTAGTAATGAAAAACTGTTTTTT. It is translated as CASSAARGSNEKLFF.

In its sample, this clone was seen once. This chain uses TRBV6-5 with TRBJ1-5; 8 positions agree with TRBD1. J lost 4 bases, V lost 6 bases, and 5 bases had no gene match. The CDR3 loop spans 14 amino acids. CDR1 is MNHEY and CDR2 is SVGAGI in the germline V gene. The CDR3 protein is CASRRTGTNQPQHF. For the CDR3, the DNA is TGTGCCAGCAGGAGGACAGGGACGAATCAGCCCCAGCATTTT.

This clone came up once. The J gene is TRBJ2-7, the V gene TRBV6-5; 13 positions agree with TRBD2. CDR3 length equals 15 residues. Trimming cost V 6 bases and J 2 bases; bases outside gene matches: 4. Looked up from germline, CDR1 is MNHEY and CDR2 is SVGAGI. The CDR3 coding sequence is TGTGCCAGCAGACACGGACTAGCGGGAGCCTACGAGCAGTACTTC. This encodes CASRHGLAGAYEQYF.

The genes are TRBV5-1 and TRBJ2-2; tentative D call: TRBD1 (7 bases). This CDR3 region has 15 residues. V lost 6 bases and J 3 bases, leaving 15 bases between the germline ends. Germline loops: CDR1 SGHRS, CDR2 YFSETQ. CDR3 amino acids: CASNPQGGYTGELFF. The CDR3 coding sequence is TGCGCCAGCAACCCGCAGGGGGGCTACACCGGGGAGCTGTTTTTT.

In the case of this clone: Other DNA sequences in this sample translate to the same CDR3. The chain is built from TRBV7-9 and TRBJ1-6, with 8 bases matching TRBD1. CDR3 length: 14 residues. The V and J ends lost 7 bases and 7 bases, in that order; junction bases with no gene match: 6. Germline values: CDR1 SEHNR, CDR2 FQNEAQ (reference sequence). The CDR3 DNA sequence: TGTGCCAGCAATCAGGGGACAGGCAATTCACCCCTCCACTTT. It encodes CASNQGTGNSPLHF.